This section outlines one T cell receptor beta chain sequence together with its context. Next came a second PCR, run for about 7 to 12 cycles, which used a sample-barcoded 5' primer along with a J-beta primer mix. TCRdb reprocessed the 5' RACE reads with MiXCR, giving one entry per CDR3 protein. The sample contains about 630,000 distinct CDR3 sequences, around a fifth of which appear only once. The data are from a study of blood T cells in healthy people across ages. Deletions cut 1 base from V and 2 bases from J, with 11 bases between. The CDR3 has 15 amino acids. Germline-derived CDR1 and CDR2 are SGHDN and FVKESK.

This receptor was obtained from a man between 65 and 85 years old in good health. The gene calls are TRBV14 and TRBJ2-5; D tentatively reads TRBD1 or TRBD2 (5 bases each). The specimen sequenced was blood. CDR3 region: CASSQARGTQETQYF. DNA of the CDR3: TGTGCCAGCAGCCAAGCGCGTGGGACGCAAGAGACCCAGTACTTC.